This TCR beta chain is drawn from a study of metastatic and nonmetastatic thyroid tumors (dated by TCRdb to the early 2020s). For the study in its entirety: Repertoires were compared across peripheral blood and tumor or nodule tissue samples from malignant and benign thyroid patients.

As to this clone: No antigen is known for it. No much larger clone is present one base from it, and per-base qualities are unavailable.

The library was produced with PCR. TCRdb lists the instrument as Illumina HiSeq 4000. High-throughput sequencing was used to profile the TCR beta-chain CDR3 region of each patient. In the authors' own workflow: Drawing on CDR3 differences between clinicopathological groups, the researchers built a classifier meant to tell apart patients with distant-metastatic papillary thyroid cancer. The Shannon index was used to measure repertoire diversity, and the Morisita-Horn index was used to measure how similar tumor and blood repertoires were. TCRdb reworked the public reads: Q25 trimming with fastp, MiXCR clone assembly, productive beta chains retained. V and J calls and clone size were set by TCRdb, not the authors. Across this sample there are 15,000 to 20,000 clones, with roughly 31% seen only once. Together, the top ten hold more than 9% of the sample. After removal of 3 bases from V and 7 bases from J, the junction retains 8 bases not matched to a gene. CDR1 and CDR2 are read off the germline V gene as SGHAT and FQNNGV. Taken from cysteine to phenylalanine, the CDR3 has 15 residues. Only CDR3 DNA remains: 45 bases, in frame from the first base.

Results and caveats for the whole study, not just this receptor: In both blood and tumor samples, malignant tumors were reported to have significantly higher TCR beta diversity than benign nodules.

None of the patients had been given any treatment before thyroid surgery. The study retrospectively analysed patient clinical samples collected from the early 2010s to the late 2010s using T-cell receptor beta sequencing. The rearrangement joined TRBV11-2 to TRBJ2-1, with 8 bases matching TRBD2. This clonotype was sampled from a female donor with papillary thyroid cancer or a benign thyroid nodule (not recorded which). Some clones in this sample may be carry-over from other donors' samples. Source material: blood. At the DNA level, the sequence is TGTGCCAGCAGCTTGAAAAGCGGGAGTTTTAATGAGCAGTTCTTC. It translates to CASSLKSGSFNEQFF.